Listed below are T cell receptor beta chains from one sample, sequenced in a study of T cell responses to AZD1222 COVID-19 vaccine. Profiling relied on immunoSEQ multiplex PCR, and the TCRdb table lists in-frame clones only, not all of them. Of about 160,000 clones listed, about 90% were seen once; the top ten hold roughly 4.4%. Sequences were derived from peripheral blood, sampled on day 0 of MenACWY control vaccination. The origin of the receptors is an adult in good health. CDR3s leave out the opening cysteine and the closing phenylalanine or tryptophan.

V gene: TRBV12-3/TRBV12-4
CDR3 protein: ASIGTANTEAF

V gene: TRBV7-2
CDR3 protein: ASSLIPGGNYGYT

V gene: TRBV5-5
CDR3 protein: ASSLEQLPNQPQH

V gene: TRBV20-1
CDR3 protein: SASATNEKLF

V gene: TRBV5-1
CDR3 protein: ASSVGGTGAAYEQY

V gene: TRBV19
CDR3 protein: ASSIWADSLAKNIQY

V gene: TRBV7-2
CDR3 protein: ASSLDRGTSDEQY

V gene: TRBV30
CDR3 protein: AWSKRGTGGLGSNQPQH

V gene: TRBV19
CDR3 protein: ASSATGSSNQPQH

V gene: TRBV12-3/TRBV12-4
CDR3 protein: ASTGTGASPLH

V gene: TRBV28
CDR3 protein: ATSGPRNTEAF

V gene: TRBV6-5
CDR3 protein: ASSYLRGWETQY

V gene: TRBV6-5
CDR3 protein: ASPQGEMNTEAF

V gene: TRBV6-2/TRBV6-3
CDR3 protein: ASSYSGARTDTQY

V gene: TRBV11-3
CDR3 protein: ASSLRVSGKGAPETQY

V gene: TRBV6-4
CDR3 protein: ASSESGRANEQF

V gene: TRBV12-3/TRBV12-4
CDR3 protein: ASSLAGPGYT

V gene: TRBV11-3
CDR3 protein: ASSLRGSSYNEQF

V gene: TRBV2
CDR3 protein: ASRRQGMNQPQH

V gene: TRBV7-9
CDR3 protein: ASSSTTGRGGYT